What follows are 8 T cell receptor beta chains derived from one specimen sequenced in a study of blood T cell repertoires in COVID-19. Measured with immunoSEQ multiplex PCR; TCRdb has only the in-frame clones, and not every one. The table shows tens of thousands of clones, with about 78% occurring only once. Sequenced material: peripheral blood. The source is an older woman with acute or convalescent COVID-19.

Only a few counts were recorded for this clone. The chain uses TRBV10-3 and TRBJ2-7, with D perhaps matching TRBD2 (5 bases). Trimming shortened V by 4 bases and J by 3 bases, and 19 bases separated the two germline ends. CDR1 and CDR2 from the germline V gene are ENHRY and SYGVKD. The CDR3 has 16 amino acids. In DNA, the CDR3 is TGTGCCATCAGTGGCATCGGGAACAGAGGAAGCTACGAGCAGTACTTC. Its protein product is CAISGIGNRGSYEQYF.

This rearrangement joins TRBV6-5 to TRBJ1-2; the match to TRBD1 covers 8 bases. CDR3 size: 13 residues. Trimming at V came to 6 bases and at J to 4 bases, leaving 4 bases not matched to a gene. CDR1 is MNHEY and CDR2 is SVGAGI in the germline V gene. The CDR3 loop reads CASSETGVYGYTF. Here the CDR3 DNA reads TGTGCCAGCAGCGAGACAGGGGTCTATGGCTACACCTTC.

J is TRBJ2-1 and V is TRBV9; D possibly corresponds to TRBD1 (5 bases). Trimming took 3 bases from V and 3 from J, leaving 13 bases between them. The germline gives CDR1 SGDLS, CDR2 YYNGEE. There are 15 residues in the CDR3. CDR3 amino acids: CASSATVQGYNEQFF. In DNA, the CDR3 is TGTGCCAGCAGCGCTACCGTGCAGGGCTACAATGAGCAGTTCTTC.

The V call is TRBV5-4, the J call TRBJ1-2; tentative D call: TRBD1 (5 bases). Trimming removed 0 bases from V and 8 bases from J, with 11 bases in between. CDR3 size: 13 residues. Germline V gene data show CDR1 as SGHNT and CDR2 as YYREEE (reference sequence). The DNA of the CDR3 is TGTGCCAGCAGCTTGGTCAGGGAGGAGGGCTACACCTTC. Translation gives CASSLVREEGYTF. Full variable domain (missing parts from reference TRBV5-4 and TRBJ1-2): ETGVTQSPTHLIKTRGQQVTLRCSSQSGHNTVSWYQQALGQGPQFIFQYYREEENGRGNFPPRFSGLQFPNYSSELNVNALELDDSALYLCASSLVREEGYTFGSGTRLTVV.

This chain links TRBV28 with TRBJ1-2, with 7 bases aligning to TRBD1. The CDR3 is made up of 15 amino acids. V lost 4 bases, J lost 3 bases, and 8 bases stayed unmatched. The V gene's germline CDR1 is MDHEN and CDR2 SYDVKM. The CDR3 nucleotides are TGTGCCAGCAGTTCCCCCGGCAGGGGGGACTATGGCTACACCTTC. Its protein is CASSSPGRGDYGYTF.

The chain joins TRBV9 to TRBJ1-5; TRBD1 is a possible D gene (5 bases). The V end lost 0 bases, the J end lost 6 bases, and 7 bases lay between the germline ends. The germline V gene has CDR1 SGDLS and CDR2 YYNGEE. The CDR3 is made up of 13 amino acids. The CDR3 here is CASSVEGLQPQHF. The CDR3 nucleotides read TGTGCCAGCAGCGTAGAGGGGCTTCAGCCCCAGCATTTT.

The V and J genes are TRBV7-2 and TRBJ1-3, with D maybe TRBD1 (6 bases). V shed 5 bases and J shed 0 bases, with 17 bases lying between them. The CDR3 is 17 amino acids. Per germline, CDR1 SGHTA and CDR2 FQGNSA. The CDR3: CASSLRSTGISGNTIYF. CDR3 coding DNA: TGTGCCAGCAGCCTCAGATCAACAGGGATCTCTGGAAACACCATATATTTT.

DNA of the CDR3: TGTGCCAGCAGTTACTCGCTGGACAGGGATTCACCCCTCCACTTT. This sequence encodes CASSYSLDRDSPLHF. V gene TRBV6-5 combines with J gene TRBJ1-6; 8 nucleotides line up with TRBD1. With V trimmed by 0 bases and J by 8 bases, 3 bases remained unmatched. In germline, CDR1 is MNHEY, CDR2 SVGAGI. The CDR3 is made up of 15 amino acids.